The rows below give T cell receptor beta chains drawn from one sample of a study of technical replicates of blood from a handful of donors. Libraries were prepared by immunoSEQ multiplex PCR; TCRdb keeps only in-frame clonotypes and omits some of them. Found here are some 75,000 clones, about 96% of them singletons; the top ten hold approximately 0.3%. Sequenced input: T cells isolated from PBMCs. These receptors were taken from a human donor in good health. Each CDR3 is given with its conserved first and last residue.

j_call cdr3_length v_call cdr3_aa
TRBJ2-1 15 TRBV7-8 CASSLVVGGGNEQFF
TRBJ1-4 13 TRBV27 CASSLWGDEKLFF
TRBJ2-7 13 TRBV7-6 CASSLALPYEQYF
TRBJ2-5 12 TRBV9 CASGPGRETQYF
TRBJ1-5 14 TRBV6-1 CASSATGFNQPQHF
TRBJ1-1 14 TRBV27 CASSIDRTGPRAFF
TRBJ2-5 16 TRBV28 CASSLSSGRGGETQYF
TRBJ1-5 14 TRBV6-1 CASSEQGSNQPQHF
TRBJ2-1 14 TRBV7-2 CASSSDRAYNEQFF
TRBJ2-5 12 TRBV5-4 CASRDTQETQYF
TRBJ2-1 13 TRBV15 CATSSSEYNEQFF
TRBJ2-2 14 TRBV27 CASRWTGNTGELFF
TRBJ2-1 13 TRBV2 CANTSGKNNEQFF
TRBJ1-2 16 TRBV27 CASSLSRVGGVSGYTF
TRBJ2-7 13 TRBV11-3 CASSIGLAGEQYF
TRBJ2-7 11 TRBV30 CAWSPPGEQYF